Sequencing of this T cell receptor beta chain was carried out in a study of shared clonotypes between healthy human individuals. Study at large: The study used three CD4 naive, three CD4 memory, two CD8 naive and one CD8 memory plate per donor.

General study points: Naive subsets tended to show greater estimated richness than memory subsets.

Remarks on this clone: The antigen remains undetermined.

CDR3 length: 14 amino acids. Germline V gene lookup returns CDR1 MNHEY and CDR2 SMNVEV (reference sequence). The germline V and J ends were trimmed by 5 bases and 8 bases, with 15 bases remaining between them. Sequenced by immunoSEQ multiplex PCR; TCRdb stores in-frame clones only, minus some. The table has approximately 640,000 clones, around 72% seen once; the top ten hold 1.5% to 2%. The sequence derives from a woman aged 25 to 39 in good health. J is TRBJ1-4 and V is TRBV27, with D perhaps matching TRBD1 (5 bases). Sample: memory CD4+ T cells sorted from blood. Described subset: CD45RA-negative fraction. In DNA form, the CDR3 reads TGTGCCAGCAGTATCAACCTGCGGGGCGAAAAACTGTTTTTT. Translated, it gives CASSINLRGEKLFF.